A selection of T cell receptor beta chains follows, all from one sample in a study of T cells in narcolepsy. Sequencing was performed with immunoSEQ multiplex PCR; in TCRdb, only in-frame clones are kept and a portion is missing. The sample has 25,000 to 35,000 clones, under 90% seen once. Sequencing was done on a sample of CD45RA- memory CD4+ T cells from PBMCs. The receptors derive from a human donor with narcolepsy. The conserved cysteine and the conserved F or W are not part of the CDR3 here.

NA TRBV19 ASSIRGFEQY
TRBJ1-3 TRBV9 ASSANSGNTIY
TRBJ2-3 TRBV6-1 ASSSQGLTDTQY
TRBJ1-1 TRBV6-5 ASTQLTAGNTEAF
TRBJ2-3 TRBV6-1 ASVRDGSTDTQY
TRBJ2-7 TRBV19 ASRKSGTRVSYEQY
TRBJ1-2 TRBV7-2 ASSFEYRVYT
TRBJ2-5 TRBV30 AWRPPPTSGSLYQETQY
TRBJ2-7 TRBV6-5 ASKSRTSGLYEQY
TRBJ1-1 TRBV5-1 ASSPAERNSYTEAF
TRBJ2-1 TRBV6-1 ASSGTSGRYEQF
TRBJ1-4 TRBV2 ASSGQTTNEKLF
TRBJ2-1 TRBV7-2 ASSLGQNRGGEQF
TRBJ1-1 TRBV5-5 ASSLGGTTTEAF
TRBJ1-5 TRBV6-1 ASSEVASQPQH